This T cell receptor beta chain was observed in a study of cytomegalovirus exposure and HLA in healthy donors. V lost 2 bases, J lost 4 bases, and 15 bases lay in between. CDR1 is SGHRS and CDR2 is YFSETQ in the germline V gene. CDR3 length: 15 amino acids. PCR primers comprised 60 Vbeta and 13 Jbeta primers. Using immunoSEQ multiplex PCR, the repertoire was profiled, and TCRdb retains in-frame clones only, with some absent. The repertoire holds some 130,000 clones, roughly 80% seen once, with around 2.2% in the top ten. The TCR sequence derives from a man aged 25 to 40 in good health and CMV-seronegative. V is TRBV5-1 and J is TRBJ1-2; TRBD1 is a possible D gene (6 bases). The sequenced sample consisted of PBMCs. CDR3 nucleotide sequence: TGCGCCAGCAGCTTACAGGGTACTACTCTCTATGGCTACACCTTC. Protein: CASSLQGTTLYGYTF.